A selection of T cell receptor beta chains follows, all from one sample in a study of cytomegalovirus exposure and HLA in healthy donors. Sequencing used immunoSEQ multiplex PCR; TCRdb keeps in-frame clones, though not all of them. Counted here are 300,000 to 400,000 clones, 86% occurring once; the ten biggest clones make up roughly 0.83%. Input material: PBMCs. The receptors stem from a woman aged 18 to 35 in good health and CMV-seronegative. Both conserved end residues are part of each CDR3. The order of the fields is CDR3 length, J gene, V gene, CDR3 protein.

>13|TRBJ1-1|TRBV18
CASSADRGNEAFF
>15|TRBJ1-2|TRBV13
CASSSAGGANYGYTF
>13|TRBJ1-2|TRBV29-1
CSGGGTTNYGYTF
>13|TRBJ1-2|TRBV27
CASSIDRAYGYTF
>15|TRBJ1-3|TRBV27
CASSLQGPSGNTIYF
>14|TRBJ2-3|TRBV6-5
CASTGTGGTDTQYF
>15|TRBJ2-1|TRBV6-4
CASSDSPDTGDEQFF
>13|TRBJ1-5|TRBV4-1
CASSQRGNQPQHF
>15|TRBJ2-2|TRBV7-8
CASSLVQGHTGELFF
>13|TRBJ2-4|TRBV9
CASSPPNGNIQYF
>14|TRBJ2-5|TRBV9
CASSVGSGRETQYF
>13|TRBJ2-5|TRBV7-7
CASSADRGETQYF
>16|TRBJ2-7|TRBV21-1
CASSKDTRSGSYEQYF
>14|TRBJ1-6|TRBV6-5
CASSFTQGWSPLHF
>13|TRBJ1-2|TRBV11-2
CASSKDSNYGYTF
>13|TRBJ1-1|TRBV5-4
CASSLRPGTEAFF
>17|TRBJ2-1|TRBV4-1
CASSQDRASGPYNEQFF
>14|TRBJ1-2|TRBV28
CASSLDRGLYGYTF
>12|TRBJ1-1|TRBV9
CASSSGNTEAFF
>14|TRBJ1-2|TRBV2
CASSEQGQTYGYTF
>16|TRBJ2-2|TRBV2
CASRAPGGAGTGELFF
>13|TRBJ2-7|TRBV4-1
CASSGAGDYEQYF
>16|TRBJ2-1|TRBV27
CASSASASGSANEQFF
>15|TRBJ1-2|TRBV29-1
CSVETTGWGDYGYTF
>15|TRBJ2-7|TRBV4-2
CASSQGGLSSYEQYF
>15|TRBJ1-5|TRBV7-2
CASSAGTGSNQPQHF
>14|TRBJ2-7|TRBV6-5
CASGQGQEWGEQYF
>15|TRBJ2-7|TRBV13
CASSLGTSGPYEQYF
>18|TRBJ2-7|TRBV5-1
CASSLAPLAGATYSEQYF
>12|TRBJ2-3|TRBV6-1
CASSFLADTQYF
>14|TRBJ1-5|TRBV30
CAWSRSRGNQPQHF
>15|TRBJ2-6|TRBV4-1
CASSLTGTGANVLTF
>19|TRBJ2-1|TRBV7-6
CASSLARNRTSGNYNEQFF
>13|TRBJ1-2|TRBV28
CASRIYQDYGYTF
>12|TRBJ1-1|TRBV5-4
CASSWGETEAFF
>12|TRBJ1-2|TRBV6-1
CATETGPGGYTF
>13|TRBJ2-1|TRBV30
CAWSGGSLGEQFF
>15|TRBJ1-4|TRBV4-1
CASSQETGYGEKLFF
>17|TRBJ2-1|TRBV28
CASSASLLAGVLNEQFF
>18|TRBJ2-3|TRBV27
CASKDLVGAGIRIDTQYF
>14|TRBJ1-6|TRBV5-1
CASSPDGAGGPLHF
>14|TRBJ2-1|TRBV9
CASSVGAGDNEQFF
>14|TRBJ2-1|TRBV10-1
CASSSRQGLNEQFF
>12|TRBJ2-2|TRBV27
CASGSYTGELFF